This T cell receptor (beta chain) was found in a study of cytomegalovirus exposure and HLA in healthy donors (dated by TCRdb to the late 2010s). In the study overall: An earlier analysis of some 500 of the donors reported about 290 Gb of sequence data and 100 million to 130 million unique TCR beta sequences from 190 million or so T cells. The study profiled the T cell repertoires of fewer than 850 subjects by immunosequencing and related them to cytomegalovirus serostatus. In addition to the first cohort of 500 to 850 subjects, a separate validation cohort of 120 different subjects was used. Genome-wide SNP genotypes for about 65% of the roughly 670 donors were used in a later genetic analysis, which treated that subset as a discovery cohort. Typing coverage varied by locus: roughly 629-630 donors for A, B, C, DRB1 and DQB1; under 550 for DQA1; nearly 610 for DPA1; fewer than 480 for DPB1. In a later analysis, previously published TCR beta repertoires from 600 to 850 donors were re-analyzed and high-resolution HLA genotyping was added so that TCR occurrence patterns could be studied. Because of strong linkage in the cohort, a few DR-DQ haplotypes were treated as single units for association and clustering. Both class I and class II loci were covered by HLA typing, at four-digit resolution. Roughly 300 gigabases of sequencing data and some 85 million unique TCR sequences were included in an early release covering several hundred HLA-typed donors. Across around 400 genotyped donors of the cohort, an average of approximately 240,000 unique TCR beta nucleotide sequences per donor were sequenced, and approximately 19% of those sequences were non-productive. Rather than drawing on any new phenotypic data, the later analysis identified candidate immune exposures from TCR beta sequences and the way those sequences occurred across donors. The study combined high-throughput TCR immunosequencing, statistical association of individual TCRs with disease status, and machine learning to predict cytomegalovirus infection status. Donor age, sex, ethnicity and CMV serostatus were compiled alongside the repertoire data. The genetic ancestry cluster associated with self-reported Caucasian donors included approximately 85% of the roughly 390 genotyped donors. Every discovery cohort repertoire had been produced on one sequencing platform. To decide whether each TCR beta V gene segment behaved as functional or pseudogenic, an earlier analysis of 587 of the donors relied on high-throughput TCR beta sequencing. The study aimed to test whether signatures of past pathogen exposure could be identified by cataloging public T cell receptors.

Libraries were built with the immunoSEQ multiplex PCR assay. For the multiplex PCR, a mixture combining 60 forward primers for TCR Vbeta segments and 13 reverse primers for TCR Jbeta segments was used. The CDR3 region of rearranged TCR beta genes was amplified from genomic DNA by a multiplex PCR assay. Amplified TCR beta libraries were sequenced as 87-base-pair reads on the Illumina HiSeq System. Processing in the source paper ran as follows. Across the 670 or so repertoires, a later analysis counted approximately 83 million unique TCR beta chains, around 11 million of which were shared by at least two donors. Raw reads were error-corrected and collapsed into unique sequences by a nearest-neighbor algorithm in which closely related sequences were merged to remove PCR and sequencing errors. V, D and J gene segments were assigned by aligning CDR3 sequences to IMGT reference sequences. Each retained sequence needed at least a six-nucleotide match to both a V gene segment and a J gene segment. A rearrangement counted as productive if the CDR3 had no stop codons and remained in frame with V and J, and every other rearrangement counted as non-productive. CDR3 was defined according to IMGT convention as the region running from the second conserved V-encoded cysteine to the conserved J-encoded phenylalanine. The earlier analysis of 450 to 750 of the donors excluded any sequence lacking an unambiguous match to a single V gene segment. In an earlier analysis of almost 600 of the donors, a V segment was called functional when productive rearrangements were above 56.7%, and segregating when the standard deviation between donors exceeded 5%. A statistical classification framework was built for diagnosing cytomegalovirus status from the catalog of TCR beta chain sequences. A later analysis assigned V and J genes by comparing TCR nucleotide sequences with IMGT/GENE-DB human TR gene sequences. The TCRdist pipeline was used in a later analysis to assign CDR3 sequences and most-parsimonious VDJ recombination scenarios. In a later analysis, each TCR beta chain was defined by its CDR3 amino acid sequence together with its V-gene family, and reads without a unique V-gene family were excluded. To address suspected cross-contamination and a sequencing artifact, a later analysis removed approximately 600 highly shared, low-generation-probability nucleotide sequences. In a later analysis, a clonal expansion index for each public chain was calculated from normalized within-repertoire ranks of inferred template counts. A later analysis computed generation probabilities with a VDJ recombination model fitted to out-of-frame rearrangements, and checked the results against IGoR. Hypergeometric tests were used in a later analysis to score TCR-TCR, TCR-HLA and TCR-CMV co-occurrence, with a repertoire-size bias correction applied to the TCR pairs. A later analysis estimated false discovery rates by permuting HLA or CMV assignments 20 times. In a later analysis, co-occurring TCRs were grouped using DBSCAN, and TCRdist sequence similarity was added for clustering within HLA-allele-positive subsets. Repertoires with fewer than 30,000 or more than 120,000 public chains, plus five repertoires with anomalous nucleotide sharing, were excluded from co-occurrence clustering. This is the immuneACCESS table as TCRdb keeps it, with only in-frame sequences that have V and J called. A part of the clones is gone; compared with another copy, unresolved V genes explain less than half, and the rest is unexplained. The DNA was the basis for D and trimming; V, J and clone size are from that table. Recorded for this sample are 100,000 to 150,000 clones; 80% to 90% of them occurred a single time. About 1.8% of the sample comes from the top ten.

Findings and caveats that apply to the study as a whole: A few of the identified cytomegalovirus-associated TCR beta chains were confirmed in vitro to be specific for cytomegalovirus antigens. HLA typing was unavailable for some donors at each locus, so association tests used only the typed subset. A further reported finding was that TCR beta sequences accurately predicted the HLA-A and HLA-B alleles for most subjects in the first cohort. Several of the top co-occurrence clusters appeared to be linked to parvovirus B19, influenza, CMV and Epstein-Barr virus, according to a later analysis. A later analysis found that most CMV-associated TCR beta chains appeared HLA-restricted, with HLA associations seemingly driven largely by CMV exposure. Linkage disequilibrium might explain the correlated functional status among segregating V segments, but an unknown experimental factor could not be ruled out. In a later genetic analysis, a missense DCLRE1C variant was associated with V-gene and J-gene trimming of TCR beta chains, and the association was replicated in an independent cohort. In a later analysis, HLA-associated TCR beta chains were found to be more clonally expanded and to have lower generation probabilities than equally common non-associated chains. In a later analysis, TCR association rates were found to vary across HLA loci, with the most associated TCRs seen for DRB1 alleles and the fewest for HLA-C alleles. The sequencing pipeline was judged likely to have produced a cluster of highly shared sequence variants as a technical artifact. The authors suggested that the approach could potentially be extended to other disease states and immunological phenotypes. Immune exposure information for the cohort was limited to CMV serostatus. Most TCR sequences were seen in very few donors, while some public TCRs were found in many individuals. The classifier was reported to diagnose cytomegalovirus status with high specificity and sensitivity in both the original cohort and the validation cohort. An earlier analysis of approximately 540 of the donors showed that most TCR beta V segments appeared in productive rearrangements either about 87% or about 30% of the time, which broadly matched IMGT annotations. Roughly uniform sequencing depth across donors was assumed in presence/absence analyses, although this assumption may not hold. In this cohort, only TCR beta chains were sequenced, and detectable features were limited by the absence of alpha or paired-chain data. The study gave a list of about 170 TCR beta chains associated with cytomegalovirus. According to a later genetic analysis, donors in an Asian-associated ancestry cluster had fewer N-insertions in productive TCRs than the roughly 670-donor mean. Because counts were too low, 15 to 20 rarely observed V segments, including chromosome 9 orphons, were excluded from the earlier analysis of a few hundred of the donors. At a false discovery rate of 0.05, a later analysis linked 15,000 to 20,000 TCR beta sequences to specific HLA alleles. Assigning TCR associations to individual alleles was difficult when HLA alleles, especially DR and DQ, strongly co-occurred. Some IMGT-functional V segments, including TRBV6-2 and TRBV6-3, could not be distinguished by the 87-base-pair reads and were therefore excluded.

The CDR3 has 17 amino acids, counting the end cysteine and phenylalanine. Just CDR3 DNA is preserved here, 51 bases in frame from base 1. The germline V gene yields SGHVS for CDR1 and FQNEAQ for CDR2. V is cut back by 3 bases and J by 3 bases, with 11 bases in the junction unmatched. In the case of this clone: No cognate antigen has been identified for it. Nothing much larger sits one base from this clone, and base qualities are not available.

In total, more than 500 healthy bone marrow donors made up the cohort. At the time of sampling, every cohort member was nominally healthy, though immune exposures that went unrecorded were likely present. The donor was CMV seronegative and was included in the group of 352 seronegative cohort members. A peripheral blood sample was collected from each donor, and TCR beta sequencing was performed on peripheral blood mononuclear cells. The Qiagen DNeasy Blood Extraction Kit was used to extract genomic DNA from the blood cell samples. The chain links TRBV7-8 with TRBJ2-1, with TRBD1 matching 7 junction bases. Sequenced: PBMCs. The receptor's source is a man in his forties in good health and CMV-seronegative. The sequence in DNA is TGTGCCAGCAGCTTTACTCCGGGACAGATGCACTACAATGAGCAGTTCTTC. It translates to CASSFTPGQMHYNEQFF.